This TCR beta chain was found in a study of T-cell memory formation after mild COVID-19. Study outcomes and limitations: Some clones that responded turned up in pre-infection memory, which suggests that cross-reactive memory joined in.

TCRdb ran MiXCR on the 5' RACE reads and lists one entry per CDR3 protein. Here the sample spans 470,000 or so distinct CDR3 sequences, about 18% being singletons. In regard to this clonotype: The antigen is undetermined.

Sequencing input: PBMCs or a T cell subset sorted from them (not recorded which). The receptor was derived from an adult woman who had mild COVID-19 (a few samples of this study predate the infection). Cell type and time point are not known.

The DNA for the CDR3 is TGTGCCACCAGCGTTGGCAGGGGGAACACTGAAGCTTTCTTT. It translates to CATSVGRGNTEAFF. The V gene is TRBV15, the J gene TRBJ1-1; D might be TRBD1 (6 bases). The CDR3 contains 14 residues. CDR1 and CDR2 from the germline V gene are LNHNV and YYDKDF (reference sequence). V lost 5 bases and J 1 base, leaving 11 bases between the germline ends. Full variable domain (missing parts from reference TRBV15 and TRBJ1-1): DAMVIQNPRYQVTQFGKPVTLSCSQTLNHNVMYWYQQKSSQAPKLLFHYYDKDFNNEADTPDNFQSRRPNTSFCFLDIRSPGLGDTAMYLCATSVGRGNTEAFFGQGTRLTVV.